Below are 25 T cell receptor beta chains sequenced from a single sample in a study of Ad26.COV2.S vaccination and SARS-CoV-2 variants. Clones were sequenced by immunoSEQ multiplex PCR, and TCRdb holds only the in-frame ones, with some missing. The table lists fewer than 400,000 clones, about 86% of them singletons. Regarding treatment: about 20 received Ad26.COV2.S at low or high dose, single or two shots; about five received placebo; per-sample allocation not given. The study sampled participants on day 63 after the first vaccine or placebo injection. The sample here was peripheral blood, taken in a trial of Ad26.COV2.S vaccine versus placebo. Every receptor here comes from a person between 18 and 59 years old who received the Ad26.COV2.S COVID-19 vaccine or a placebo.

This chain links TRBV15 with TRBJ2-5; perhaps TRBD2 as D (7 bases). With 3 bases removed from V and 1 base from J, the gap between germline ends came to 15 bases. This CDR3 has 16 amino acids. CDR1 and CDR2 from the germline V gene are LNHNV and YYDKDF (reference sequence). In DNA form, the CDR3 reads TGTGCCACCAGCAGCAAGGGGGGGAAACGCCAAGAGACCCAGTACTTC. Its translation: CATSSKGGKRQETQYF.

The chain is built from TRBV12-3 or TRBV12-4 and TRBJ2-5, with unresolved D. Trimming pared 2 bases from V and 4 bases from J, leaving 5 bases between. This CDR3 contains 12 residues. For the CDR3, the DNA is TGTGCCAGCAGTTTACTAAGAGAGACCCAGTACTTC. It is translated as CASSLLRETQYF.

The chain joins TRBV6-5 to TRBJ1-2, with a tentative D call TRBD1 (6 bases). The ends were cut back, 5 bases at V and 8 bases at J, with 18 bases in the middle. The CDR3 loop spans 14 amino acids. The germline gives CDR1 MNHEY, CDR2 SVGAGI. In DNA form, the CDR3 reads TGTGCCAGCAGTACGTCAGGGGCCCTAAGGGGCTACACCTTC. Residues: CASSTSGALRGYTF.

CDR3 loop: CASSYGIEVQYF. CDR3 DNA sequence: TGTGCCAGCAGTTACGGGATAGAAGTTCAGTATTTT. The chain has TRBV6-2 or TRBV6-3 and TRBJ2-3; no firm D call. The CDR3 has 12 residues. Germline CDR1 and CDR2: MNHEY and SVGEGT. Between the trimmed V and J ends, which lost 2 bases and 12 bases, there was a span of 12 bases.

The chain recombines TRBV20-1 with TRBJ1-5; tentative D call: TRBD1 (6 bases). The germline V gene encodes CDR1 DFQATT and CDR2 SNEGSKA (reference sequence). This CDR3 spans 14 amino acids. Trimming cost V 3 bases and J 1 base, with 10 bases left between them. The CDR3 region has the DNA TGCAGTGCTAGTAACAGGGTGAGCAATCAGCCCCAGCATTTT. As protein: CSASNRVSNQPQHF.

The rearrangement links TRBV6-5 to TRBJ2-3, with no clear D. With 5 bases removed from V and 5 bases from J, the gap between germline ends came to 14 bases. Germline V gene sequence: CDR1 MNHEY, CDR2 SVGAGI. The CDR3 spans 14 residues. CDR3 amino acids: CASSRSTWGDTQYF. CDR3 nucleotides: TGTGCCAGCAGTAGGAGTACATGGGGAGATACGCAGTATTTT.

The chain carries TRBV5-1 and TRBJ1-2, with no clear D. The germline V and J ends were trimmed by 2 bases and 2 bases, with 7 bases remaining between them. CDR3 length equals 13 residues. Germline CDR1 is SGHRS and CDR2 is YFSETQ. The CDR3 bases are TGCGCCAGCAGCTTAACTGAGAACTATGGCTACACCTTC. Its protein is CASSLTENYGYTF.

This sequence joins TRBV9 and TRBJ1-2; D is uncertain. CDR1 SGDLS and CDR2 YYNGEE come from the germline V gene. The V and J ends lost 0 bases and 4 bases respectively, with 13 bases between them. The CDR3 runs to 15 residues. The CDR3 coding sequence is TGTGCCAGCAGCGTAGCTGGTTCAACGATCTATGGCTACACCTTC. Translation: CASSVAGSTIYGYTF.

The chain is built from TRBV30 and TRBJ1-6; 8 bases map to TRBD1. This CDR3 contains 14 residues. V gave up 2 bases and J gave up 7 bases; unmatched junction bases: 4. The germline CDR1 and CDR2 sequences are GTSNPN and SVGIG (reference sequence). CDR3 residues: CAWSNRQGNSPLHF. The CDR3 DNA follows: TGTGCCTGGAGTAACCGACAGGGGAATTCACCCCTCCACTTT. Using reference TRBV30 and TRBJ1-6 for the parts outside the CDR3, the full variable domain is SQTIHQWPATLVQPVGSPLSLECTVEGTSNPNLYWYRQAAGRGLQLLFYSVGIGQISSEVPQNLSASRPQDRQFILSSKKLLLSDSGFYLCAWSNRQGNSPLHFGNGTRLTVT.

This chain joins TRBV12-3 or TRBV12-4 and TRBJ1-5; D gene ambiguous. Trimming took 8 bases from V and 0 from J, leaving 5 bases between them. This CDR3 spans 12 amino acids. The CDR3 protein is CASSNSNQPQHF. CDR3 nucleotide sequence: TGTGCCAGCTCGAATAGCAATCAGCCCCAGCATTTT.

For the CDR3, the DNA is TGTGCCAGCAGCTTATTCCTCCTCACAGATACGCAGTATTTT. Residues: CASSLFLLTDTQYF. V usage is TRBV11-2 and J usage is TRBJ2-3; D call uncertain. Looked up from germline, CDR1 is SGHAT and CDR2 is FQNNGV. Trimming took off 2 bases at V and 2 bases at J, with 8 bases between the two ends. The CDR3 totals 14 residues.

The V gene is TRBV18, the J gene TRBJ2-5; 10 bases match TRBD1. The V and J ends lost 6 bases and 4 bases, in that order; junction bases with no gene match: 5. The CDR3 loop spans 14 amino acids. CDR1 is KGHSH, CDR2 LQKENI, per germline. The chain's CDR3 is CASSRTGGRETQYF. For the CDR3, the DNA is TGTGCCAGCTCCCGGACAGGGGGTCGAGAGACCCAGTACTTC.

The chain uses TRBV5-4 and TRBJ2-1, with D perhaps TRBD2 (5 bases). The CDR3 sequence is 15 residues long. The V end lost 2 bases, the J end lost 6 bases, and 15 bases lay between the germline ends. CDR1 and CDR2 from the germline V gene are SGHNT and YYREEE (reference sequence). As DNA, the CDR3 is TGTGCCAGCAGCTTTAAACACCCTGGAGGCAATGAGCAGTTCTTC. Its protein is CASSFKHPGGNEQFF.

The CDR3 bases are TGCGCCAGCAGAGAGTATAGCAATCAGCCCCAGCATTTT. Residues: CASREYSNQPQHF. The V and J genes are TRBV5-1 and TRBJ1-5; D gene uncertain. CDR3 length: 13 amino acids. The V gene lost 5 bases and the J gene lost 0 bases, with 6 bases spanning the gap. Germline V lookup: CDR1 SGHRS, CDR2 YFSETQ.

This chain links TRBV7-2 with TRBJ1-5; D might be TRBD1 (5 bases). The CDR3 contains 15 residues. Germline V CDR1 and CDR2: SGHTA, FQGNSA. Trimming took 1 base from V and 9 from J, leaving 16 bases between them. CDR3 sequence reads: CASSLEVGGGGPQHF. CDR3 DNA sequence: TGTGCCAGCAGCTTAGAGGTGGGGGGAGGAGGGCCCCAGCATTTT.

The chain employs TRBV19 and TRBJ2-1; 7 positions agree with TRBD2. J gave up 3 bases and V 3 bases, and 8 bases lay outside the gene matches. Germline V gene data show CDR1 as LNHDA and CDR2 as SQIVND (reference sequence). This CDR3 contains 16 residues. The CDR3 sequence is CASSMNRRGSYNEQFF. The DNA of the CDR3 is TGTGCCAGTAGTATGAACCGGCGGGGGAGCTACAATGAGCAGTTCTTC. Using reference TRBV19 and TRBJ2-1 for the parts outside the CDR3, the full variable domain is DGGITQSPKYLFRKEGQNVTLSCEQNLNHDAMYWYRQDPGQGLRLIYYSQIVNDFQKGDIAEGYSVSREKKESFPLTVTSAQKNPTAFYLCASSMNRRGSYNEQFFGPGTRLTVL.

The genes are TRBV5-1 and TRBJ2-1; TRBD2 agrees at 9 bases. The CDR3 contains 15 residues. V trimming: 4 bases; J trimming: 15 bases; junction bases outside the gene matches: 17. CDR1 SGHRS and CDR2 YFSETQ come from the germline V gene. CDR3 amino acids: CASSALGIAGARGFF. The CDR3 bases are TGCGCCAGCAGCGCCCTGGGGATAGCGGGGGCCCGAGGGTTCTTC.

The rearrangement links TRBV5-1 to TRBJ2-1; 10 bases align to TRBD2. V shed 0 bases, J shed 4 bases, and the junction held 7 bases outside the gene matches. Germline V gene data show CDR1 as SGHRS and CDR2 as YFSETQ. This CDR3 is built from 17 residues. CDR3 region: CASSLGYSGGIYNEQFF. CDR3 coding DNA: TGCGCCAGCAGCTTGGGTTATAGCGGGGGGATATACAATGAGCAGTTCTTC.

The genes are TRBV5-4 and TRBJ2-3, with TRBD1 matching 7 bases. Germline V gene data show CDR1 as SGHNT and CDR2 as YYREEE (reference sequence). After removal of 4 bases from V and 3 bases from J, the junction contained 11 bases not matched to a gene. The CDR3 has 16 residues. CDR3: CASSPRGPAETDTQYF. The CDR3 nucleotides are TGTGCCAGCAGCCCGAGGGGGCCGGCGGAGACAGATACGCAGTATTTT.

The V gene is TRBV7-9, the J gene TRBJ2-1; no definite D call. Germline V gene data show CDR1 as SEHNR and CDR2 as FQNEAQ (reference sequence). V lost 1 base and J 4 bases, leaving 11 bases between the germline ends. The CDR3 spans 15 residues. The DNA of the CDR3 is TGTGCCAGCAGCTTAGGGGGTAGCCCATACAATGAGCAGTTCTTC. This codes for CASSLGGSPYNEQFF.

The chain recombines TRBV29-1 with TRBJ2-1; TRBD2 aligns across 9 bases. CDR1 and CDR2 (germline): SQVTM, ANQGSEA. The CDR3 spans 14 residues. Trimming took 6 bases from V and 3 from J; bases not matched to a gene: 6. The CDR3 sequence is CSVSSGGRYNEQFF. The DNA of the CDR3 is TGCAGCGTCTCAAGCGGGGGGCGCTACAATGAGCAGTTCTTC.

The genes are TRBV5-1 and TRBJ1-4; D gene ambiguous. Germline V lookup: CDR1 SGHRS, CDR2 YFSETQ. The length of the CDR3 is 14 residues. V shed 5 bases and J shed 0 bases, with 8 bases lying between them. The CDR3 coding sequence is TGCGCCAGCAGAAAAACGGCAACTAATGAAAAACTGTTTTTT. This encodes CASRKTATNEKLFF.

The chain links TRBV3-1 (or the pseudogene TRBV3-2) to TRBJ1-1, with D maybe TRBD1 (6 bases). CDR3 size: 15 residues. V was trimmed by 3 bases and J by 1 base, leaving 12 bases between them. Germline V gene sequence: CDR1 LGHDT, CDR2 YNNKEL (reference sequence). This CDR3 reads CASSQGGGRNTEAFF. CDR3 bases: TGTGCCAGCAGCCAGGGAGGGGGTAGGAACACTGAAGCTTTCTTT.

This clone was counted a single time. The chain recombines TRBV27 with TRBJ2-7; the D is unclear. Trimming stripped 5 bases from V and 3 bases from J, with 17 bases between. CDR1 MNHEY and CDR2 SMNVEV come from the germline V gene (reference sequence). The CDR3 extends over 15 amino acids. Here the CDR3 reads CASSTRPGLYYEQYF. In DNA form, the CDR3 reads TGTGCCAGCAGTACCCGACCGGGTCTTTACTACGAGCAGTACTTC.

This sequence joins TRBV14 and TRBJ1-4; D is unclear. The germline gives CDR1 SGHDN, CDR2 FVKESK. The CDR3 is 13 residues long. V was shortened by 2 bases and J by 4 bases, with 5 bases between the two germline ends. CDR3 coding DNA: TGTGCCAGCAGCCAATTAGATAATGAAAAACTGTTTTTT. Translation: CASSQLDNEKLFF. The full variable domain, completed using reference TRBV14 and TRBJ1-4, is EAGVTQFPSHSVIEKGQTVTLRCDPISGHDNLYWYRRVMGKEIKFLLHFVKESKQDESGMPNNRFLAERTGGTYSTLKVQPAELEDSGVYFCASSQLDNEKLFFGSGTQLSVL.